The 21 T cell receptor beta chains below all came from one sample that was sequenced in a study of blood T cells in healthy people across ages. Combining a sample-barcoded 5' primer with a J-beta primer mix, a second PCR ran for roughly 7 to 12 cycles. TCRdb re-called the 5' RACE reads with MiXCR, one entry per CDR3 protein. The sample lists 550,000 to 700,000 distinct CDR3 sequences, about 25% occurring once. The sample consisted of blood. The receptors were sampled from a woman in her 70s in good health.

The chain combines TRBV7-6 with TRBJ2-7, with D possibly matching TRBD1 (6 bases). V gave up 5 bases and J gave up 3 bases, with 11 bases separating them. The germline gives CDR1 SGHVS, CDR2 FNYEAQ. The CDR3 has 13 amino acids. CDR3 region: CASSVGQYYEQYF. The CDR3 coding sequence is TGTGCCAGCAGCGTAGGACAGTACTACGAGCAGTACTTC.

The rearrangement joins TRBV11-2 to TRBJ1-3, with D uncertain. This CDR3 contains 12 residues. Germline V lookup: CDR1 SGHAT, CDR2 FQNNGV. V lost 8 bases and J lost 1, with 6 bases in between. DNA of the CDR3: TGTGCCAGCGGTCAGTCTGGAAACACCATATATTTT. Translating it yields CASGQSGNTIYF.

Only one count was recorded for this clonotype. The V call is TRBV29-1, the J call TRBJ1-4, with D perhaps TRBD1 (6 bases). Germline loops: CDR1 SQVTM, CDR2 ANQGSEA. The length of the CDR3 is 11 residues. V was shortened by 7 bases and J by 14 bases, with 17 bases between the two germline ends. CDR3 loop: CSGGEGHGLFF. In DNA form, the CDR3 reads TGCAGCGGGGGGGAGGGACATGGCCTGTTTTTT.

The chain links TRBV10-3 to TRBJ2-5; weak D call: TRBD2 (6 bases). The J call could be wrong; TRBJ2-7 is a better fit for the DNA end. CDR1 and CDR2 (germline): ENHRY, SYGVKD. The CDR3 has 15 amino acids. The CDR3 DNA is TGTGCCATCAGTGCTGGGGGGAACCCCCACTACGAGCAGTACTTC. Encoded protein: CAISAGGNPHYEQYF.

The chain links TRBV12-5 to TRBJ1-1, with unresolved D. Germline V CDR1 and CDR2: LGHNT, FRNRAP. CDR3 length equals 13 residues. Trimming removed 5 bases from V and 4 bases from J, with 11 bases in between. CDR3 bases: TGTGCTAGTGGTCTACGGGAGGTCACTGAAGCTTTCTTT. Translating gives CASGLREVTEAFF.

This clonotype was seen at least ten times. Here the CDR3 DNA reads TGCAGTGCTAGAGATCCGGACAGGGGTCATAATCAGCCCCAGCATTTT. This encodes CSARDPDRGHNQPQHF. The chain combines TRBV20-1 with TRBJ1-5; 9 bases fit TRBD1. This CDR3 has 16 amino acids. Germline assignment: CDR1 DFQATT and CDR2 SNEGSKA (reference sequence). J was trimmed by 4 bases and V by 0 bases; bases with no gene match: 7.

The chain links TRBV4-2 to TRBJ2-3, with 14 bases matching TRBD2. The CDR3 consists of 16 residues. V lost 4 bases to trimming and J lost 4 bases; unmatched junction nucleotides: 4. CDR1 and CDR2 (germline): LGHNA, YNFKEQ. CDR3 DNA: TGTGCCAGCAGCCCCGGGACTAGCGGGGGAGCAGATACGCAGTATTTT. Translating it yields CASSPGTSGGADTQYF.

This clonotype appeared a few times. The chain uses TRBV5-1 and TRBJ2-1; tentatively, D is TRBD1 (6 bases). Germline V gives CDR1 SGHRS, CDR2 YFSETQ. Trimming took 4 bases from V and 5 from J, leaving 28 bases between them. This CDR3 has 19 amino acids. Written as DNA, the CDR3 is TGCGCCAGCAGCCCGACAGGTCACATTAGTGTGAGGGGACACAATGAGCAGTTCTTC. As protein: CASSPTGHISVRGHNEQFF. Full variable domain (remainder filled in from reference TRBV5-1 and TRBJ2-1): KAGVTQTPRYLIKTRGQQVTLSCSPISGHRSVSWYQQTPGQGLQFLFEYFSETQRNKGNFPGRFSGRQFSNSRSEMNVSTLELGDSALYLCASSPTGHISVRGHNEQFFGPGTRLTVL.

The rearrangement joins TRBV4-3 to TRBJ2-1; 10 bases fit TRBD2. The V gene end was trimmed by 1 base and the J gene end by 5 bases; junction bases not matched to a gene: 5. CDR1 is LGHNA and CDR2 is YSLEER in the germline V gene. This CDR3 comprises 16 residues. This CDR3 reads CASSQGTSGANNEQFF. The DNA for the CDR3 is TGCGCCAGCAGCCAAGGTACTAGCGGGGCTAACAATGAGCAGTTCTTC.

This chain connects TRBV2 to TRBJ1-2; the D is unclear. The CDR3 contains 13 residues. V gave up 7 bases and J gave up 2 bases, with 11 bases separating them. Germline-derived CDR1 and CDR2 are SNHLY and FYNNEI. The CDR3 reads CASTRRANYGYTF. CDR3 DNA sequence: TGTGCCAGCACCCGCCGGGCAAACTATGGCTACACCTTC.

The table lists this clonotype with a few counts. The chain carries TRBV9 and TRBJ2-5; D possibly corresponds to TRBD2 (6 bases). Germline-derived CDR1 and CDR2 are SGDLS and YYNGEE. The ends were cut back, 0 bases at V and 2 bases at J, with 14 bases in the middle. The CDR3 is 16 residues long. CDR3 region: CASSVGTSRGQETQYF. The CDR3 DNA sequence: TGTGCCAGCAGCGTAGGTACTAGCCGGGGACAAGAGACCCAGTACTTC.

This chain connects TRBV7-3 to TRBJ2-2; the D call may be TRBD1 or TRBD2 (7 bases each). V lost 0 bases, J lost 4 bases, and 12 bases lay in between. Germline CDR1 and CDR2: SGHTA and FQGTGA. The CDR3 length is 16 residues. The CDR3 nucleotides are TGTGCCAGCAGCTTAACTCAGGGGGGGATCACCGGGGAGCTGTTTTTT. It encodes CASSLTQGGITGELFF.

The chain couples TRBV6-5 to TRBJ1-4; D is undetermined. The CDR3 spans 15 residues. Germline CDR1 reads MNHEY; CDR2 reads SVGAGI. V lost 3 bases, J lost 0 bases, and 8 bases lay in between. CDR3 nucleotide sequence: TGTGCCAGCAGTTATGGCCCGGCAACTAATGAAAAACTGTTTTTT. This translates into CASSYGPATNEKLFF.

The V call is TRBV4-2, the J call TRBJ2-5, with 11 bases identical to TRBD2. The CDR3 length is 16 residues. The V and J ends lost 0 bases and 5 bases, in that order; junction bases with no gene match: 5. CDR1 is LGHNA and CDR2 is YNFKEQ in the germline V gene. The CDR3 region has the DNA TGTGCCAGCAGCCAAGAGTCTAGCGGGGGGCCGGAGACCCAGTACTTC. It codes for CASSQESSGGPETQYF.

The V call is TRBV7-9, the J call TRBJ2-1; 8 nucleotides line up with TRBD1. Trimming cost V 7 bases and J 10 bases; bases outside gene matches: 18. The CDR3 has 16 residues. Germline V lookup: CDR1 SEHNR, CDR2 FQNEAQ (reference sequence). CDR3 coding DNA: TGTGCCAGCACCCCGACGGGAGACAGGGGCTGGCGGGAGCAGTTCTTC. Translated, it gives CASTPTGDRGWREQFF. The whole variable domain, remainder taken from reference TRBV7-9 and TRBJ2-1, is DTGVSQNPRHKITKRGQNVTFRCDPISEHNRLYWYRQTLGQGPEFLTYFQNEAQLEKSRLLSDRFSAERPKGSFSTLEIQRTEQGDSAMYLCASTPTGDRGWREQFFGPGTRLTVL.

V usage is TRBV12-3 or TRBV12-4 and J usage is TRBJ1-1, with D unresolved. The CDR3 loop spans 11 amino acids. V lost 9 bases and J 4 bases, leaving 9 bases between the germline ends. CDR3 amino acids: CASSGFTEAFF. In nucleotides, the CDR3 is TGTGCCAGTTCAGGCTTCACTGAAGCTTTCTTT.

This chain connects TRBV20-1 to TRBJ1-1, with unresolved D. The CDR3 is 13 residues long. Germline V gives CDR1 DFQATT, CDR2 SNEGSKA (reference sequence). V was pared by 4 bases and J by 0 bases, with 9 bases between. For the CDR3, the DNA is TGCAGTGCTACCAGTAACATGAACACTGAAGCTTTCTTT. Its translation: CSATSNMNTEAFF.

V usage is TRBV6-2 or TRBV6-3 and J usage is TRBJ2-6; D is possibly TRBD1 (8 bases). The CDR3 spans 16 residues. Between the trimmed V and J ends, which lost 7 bases and 0 bases, there was a span of 13 bases. Germline-derived CDR1 and CDR2 are MNHEY and SVGEGT. CDR3 residues: CASIQGDYSGANVLTF. CDR3 DNA sequence: TGTGCCAGCATACAGGGGGACTACTCTGGGGCCAACGTCCTGACTTTC.

V gene TRBV7-3 combines with J gene TRBJ2-3; 13 bases are shared with TRBD2. V trimming: 5 bases; J trimming: 5 bases; junction bases outside the gene matches: 13. The germline gives CDR1 SGHTA, CDR2 FQGTGA. The CDR3 extends over 18 amino acids. Here the CDR3 DNA reads TGTGCCAGCAGCCCCGGGACTAGCGGGGCCAAGGGAGGAGATACGCAGTATTTT. This sequence encodes CASSPGTSGAKGGDTQYF.

The sample holds a few counts of this clonotype. This sequence joins TRBV6-5 and TRBJ2-1, with D maybe TRBD2 (7 bases). Per the germline V gene, CDR1 is MNHEY and CDR2 is SVGAGI. The CDR3 extends over 14 amino acids. The V end lost 0 bases, the J end lost 9 bases, and 12 bases lay between the germline ends. The CDR3 loop reads CASSYSRGGLEQFF. The CDR3 DNA reads TGTGCCAGCAGTTACTCGAGGGGGGGACTTGAGCAGTTCTTC.

A word on this clonotype: At one end, the junction sequence differs from germline, possibly due to a read error. The V gene is TRBV11-2, the J gene TRBJ1-2; 8 positions match TRBD1. The length of the CDR3 is 12 residues. The germline V gene encodes CDR1 SGHAT and CDR2 FQNNGV. The CDR3 loop reads CASSLDQGGQGF. In DNA form, the CDR3 reads TGTGCCAGCAGTTTAGATCAGGGTGGACAGGGCTTC.